This T cell receptor (beta chain) was recovered during a study of blood T cell repertoires in COVID-19. Study-wide context: The samples span acute and convalescent COVID-19 from the United States, Italy and Spain. The analysed material was cDNA or gDNA that came from T cells, B-cell-depleted T cells, or PBMCs.

Authors' data handling: Quantification of nucleated cells was approximated via reference gene primer amplification. This table comes from immunoSEQ multiplex PCR, and its TCRdb copy is limited to in-frame clones, with some not included. V, J and clone size are taken as reported in that table, and D and trimming were inferred from the DNA itself. The repertoire includes about 200,000 clones, approximately 90% of them detected once, and roughly a sixth sits in the top ten. Seattle researchers signed up patients amid active infection and tracked them longitudinally. The germline V gene encodes CDR1 SGHVT and CDR2 SQSDAQ. The CDR3 is 13 amino acids. V lost 5 bases and J lost 2; bases outside the gene matches: 2.

V and J are TRBV7-4 and TRBJ1-2; 7 bases map to TRBD1. This clonotype was obtained from a man aged 50 to 60 with COVID-19, enrolled during active disease. Sequenced: peripheral blood. The CDR3, as DNA: TGTGCCAGCAGCCCGACAGGGAACTATGGCTACACCTTC. Translation: CASSPTGNYGYTF. Full variable domain (rest looked up from reference TRBV7-4 and TRBJ1-2): GAGVSQSPRYKVAKRGRDVALRCDSISGHVTLYWYRQTLGQGSEVLTYSQSDAQRDKSGRPSGRFSAERPERSVSTLKIQRTEQGDSAVYLCASSPTGNYGYTFGSGTRLTVV.